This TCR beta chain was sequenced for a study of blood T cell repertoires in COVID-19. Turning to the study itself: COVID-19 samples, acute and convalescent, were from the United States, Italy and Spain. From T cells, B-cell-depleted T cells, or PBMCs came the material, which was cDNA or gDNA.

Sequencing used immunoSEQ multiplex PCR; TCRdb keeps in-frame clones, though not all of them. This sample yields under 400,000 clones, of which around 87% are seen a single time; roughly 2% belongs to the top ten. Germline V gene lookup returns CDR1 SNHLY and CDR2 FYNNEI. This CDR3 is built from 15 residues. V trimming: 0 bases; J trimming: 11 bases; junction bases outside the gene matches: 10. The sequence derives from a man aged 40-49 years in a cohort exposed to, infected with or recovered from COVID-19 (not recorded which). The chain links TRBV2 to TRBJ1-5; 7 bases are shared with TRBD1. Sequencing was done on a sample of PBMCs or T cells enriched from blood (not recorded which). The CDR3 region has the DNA TGTGCCAGCAGTGAAGCGGAAGGGGGCGGATGGGCCCAGCATTTT. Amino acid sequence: CASSEAEGGGWAQHF.